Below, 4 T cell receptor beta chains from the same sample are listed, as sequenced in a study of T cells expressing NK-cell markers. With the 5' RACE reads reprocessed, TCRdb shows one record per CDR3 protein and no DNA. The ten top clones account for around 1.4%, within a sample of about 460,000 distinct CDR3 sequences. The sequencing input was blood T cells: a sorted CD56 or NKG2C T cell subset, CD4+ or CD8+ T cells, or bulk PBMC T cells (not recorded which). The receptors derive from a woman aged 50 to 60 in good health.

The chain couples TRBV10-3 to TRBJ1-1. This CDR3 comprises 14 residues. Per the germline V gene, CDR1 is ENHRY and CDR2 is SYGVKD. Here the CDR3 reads CAISDRLANTEAFF.

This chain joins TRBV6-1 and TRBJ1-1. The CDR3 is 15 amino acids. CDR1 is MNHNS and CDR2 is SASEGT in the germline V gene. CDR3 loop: CASTWREQANTEAFF.

The CDR3 loop reads CASGTWTAKGNTIYF. This sequence joins TRBV12-5 and TRBJ1-3; the D gene TCRdb calls, TRBD1, cannot be checked with no DNA. The germline V gene encodes CDR1 LGHNT and CDR2 FRNRAP. The CDR3 length is 15 residues.

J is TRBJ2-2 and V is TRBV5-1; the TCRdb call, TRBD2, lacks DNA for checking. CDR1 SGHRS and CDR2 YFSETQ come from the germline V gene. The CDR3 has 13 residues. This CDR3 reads CASSTRAAGELFF.